Described below is a single TCR beta chain sequence and its context. Its antigen is still unknown. The data belong to a study of blood T cells in healthy people across ages. Study results and caveats: Aged donors had fewer naive CD4+ cells and lower diversity than long-lived donors.

A sample-barcoded 5' primer and a J-beta primer mix were used in a second PCR of roughly 7 to 11 cycles. TCRdb processed the 5' RACE reads anew with MiXCR; each CDR3 protein has one entry. The sample contains about 800,000 distinct CDR3 sequences, less than 60% of which appear only once. The specimen was blood. This receptor was obtained from a man at least 80 years old in good health.

The CDR3 nucleotides are TGTGCCAGCAGGCAGAATCAAGGAGGGTCAACCCGTGATACGCAGTATTTT. Translating gives CASRQNQGGSTRDTQYF. The chain links TRBV12-3 or TRBV12-4 to TRBJ2-3, with TRBD2 as a possible D gene (6 bases). V was cut by 6 bases and J by 6 bases, with 25 bases left in between. This CDR3 contains 17 residues.